The 21 T cell receptor beta chains given below trace back to one sample, sequenced in a study of cytomegalovirus exposure and HLA in healthy donors. PCR primers comprised 60 Vbeta and 13 Jbeta primers. The method was immunoSEQ multiplex PCR; TCRdb's version includes in-frame clones alone and lacks a portion of them. The sample has 130,000 to 150,000 clones; about 79% are singletons. The sequencing input was PBMCs. These receptors were collected from a man in his forties or fifties in good health and CMV-seropositive.

This clone appeared a few times. This chain joins TRBV7-9 and TRBJ2-5; TRBD1 agrees at 10 bases. The trim removed 4 bases at V and 2 bases at J, leaving 4 bases unmatched. This CDR3 spans 15 amino acids. Germline V gene sequence: CDR1 SEHNR, CDR2 FQNEAQ (reference sequence). CDR3 nucleotides: TGTGCCAGCAGCTCTCCGGGACAGGGGCAAGAGACCCAGTACTTC. Protein product: CASSSPGQGQETQYF.

The chain uses TRBV4-1 and TRBJ2-4, with a tentative D call TRBD1 (5 bases). This CDR3 region has 18 residues. Germline V lookup: CDR1 MGHRA, CDR2 YSYEKL. Trimming took 6 bases from V and 1 from J, leaving 22 bases between them. In nucleotides, the CDR3 is TGCGCCAGCAGACTGGGGCCCTCGTCCCGGCGGGCCAAAAACATTCAGTACTTC. Its translation is CASRLGPSSRRAKNIQYF.

This clone turned up a few times. The chain links TRBV30 to TRBJ2-6, with a tentative D call TRBD1 (6 bases). This CDR3 spans 13 amino acids. The germline gives CDR1 GTSNPN, CDR2 SVGIG (reference sequence). V was clipped by 4 bases and J by 4 bases, with 8 bases between them. The CDR3 reads CAWTDSGANVLTF. The CDR3, as DNA: TGTGCCTGGACGGACAGCGGGGCCAACGTCCTGACTTTC.

The V and J genes are TRBV30 and TRBJ2-5, with TRBD1 matching 9 bases. The J call is doubtful: the DNA matches TRBJ2-7 better. CDR1 is GTSNPN and CDR2 is SVGIG in the germline V gene (reference sequence). The CDR3 covers 15 residues. CDR3 nucleotide sequence: TGTGCCTGGAGCCCGGGACAGGGAATCGTCTACGAGCAGTACTTC. Amino acids: CAWSPGQGIVYEQYF.

This rearrangement joins TRBV6-5 to TRBJ1-2; 9 positions agree with TRBD1. The CDR3 spans 14 residues. J gave up 2 bases and V 2 bases, and 0 bases lay outside the gene matches. Germline V gives CDR1 MNHEY, CDR2 SVGAGI. In nucleotides, the CDR3 is TGTGCCAGCAGTTACACAGGGGGCAACTATGGCTACACCTTC. Translation: CASSYTGGNYGYTF.

V is TRBV6-5 and J is TRBJ2-7; 9 bases map to TRBD1. The CDR3 runs 15 residues. V was pared by 6 bases and J by 2 bases, with 8 bases of the junction left unmatched. Germline CDR1 and CDR2: MNHEY and SVGAGI. The chain's CDR3 is CASSPLGQGTYEQYF. In DNA form, the CDR3 reads TGTGCCAGCAGCCCCTTGGGACAGGGAACCTACGAGCAGTACTTC.

The chain combines TRBV18 with TRBJ2-1, with unresolved D. The germline gives CDR1 KGHSH, CDR2 LQKENI. V lost 0 bases, J lost 6 bases, and 6 bases lay in between. The CDR3 consists of 13 residues. CDR3 amino acids: CASSPPAVNEQFF. For the CDR3, the DNA is TGTGCCAGCTCACCACCGGCGGTCAATGAGCAGTTCTTC.

The genes are TRBV4-3 and TRBJ2-5; D possibly corresponds to TRBD1 (5 bases). Trimming cost V 4 bases and J 5 bases, with 17 bases left between them. Germline V lookup: CDR1 LGHNA, CDR2 YSLEER. This CDR3 is 15 amino acids long. The CDR3, as DNA: TGCGCCAGCAGCCCAGGCGGCAAGGGGATGGAGACCCAGTACTTC. Its translation: CASSPGGKGMETQYF.

This chain joins TRBV4-3 and TRBJ2-1; 11 nucleotides agree with TRBD1. The V segment lost 2 bases and the J segment 7 bases; nucleotides outside the gene matches: 10. This CDR3 contains 17 residues. In germline, CDR1 is LGHNA, CDR2 YSLEER. CDR3: CASSQLLRDRGGNEQFF. The CDR3 DNA follows: TGCGCCAGCAGCCAACTCCTCCGGGACAGGGGGGGGAATGAGCAGTTCTTC.

This chain uses TRBV9 with TRBJ2-7; TRBD2 matches at 7 bases. The CDR3 is made up of 15 amino acids. Germline CDR1 is SGDLS and CDR2 is YYNGEE. V lost 4 bases to trimming and J lost 6 bases; unmatched junction nucleotides: 13. CDR3 protein: CASSQLVSGVGEQYF. The CDR3 DNA reads TGTGCCAGCAGCCAACTAGTGAGCGGGGTGGGCGAGCAGTACTTC.

The chain has TRBV19 and TRBJ1-2; 8 bases align to TRBD1. V dropped 1 base and J dropped 4; count of bases not matched to a gene: 11. Germline V gene lookup returns CDR1 LNHDA and CDR2 SQIVND (reference sequence). This CDR3 is built from 17 residues. The CDR3 DNA reads as TGTGCCAGTAGTATAGTACGGCAGGGGGCAATCTTCTATGGCTACACCTTC. It specifies CASSIVRQGAIFYGYTF.

This rearrangement joins TRBV2 to TRBJ1-5; no definite D call. The CDR3 totals 15 residues. Trimming removed 6 bases at V and 5 bases at J, with 17 bases between. CDR1 is SNHLY, CDR2 FYNNEI, per germline. The CDR3 loop is CASRTREGRYQPQHF. As DNA, the CDR3 is TGTGCCAGCAGGACTAGGGAGGGAAGGTATCAGCCCCAGCATTTT.

V and J are TRBV9 and TRBJ1-2; D not resolved. This CDR3 comprises 12 residues. V was pared by 0 bases and J by 7 bases, with 7 bases between. Germline V gene data show CDR1 as SGDLS and CDR2 as YYNGEE. CDR3 amino acids: CASSVAGGGYTF. The DNA for the CDR3 is TGTGCCAGCAGCGTAGCCGGCGGTGGCTACACCTTC.

The sample holds a few counts of this clone. The chain combines TRBV18 with TRBJ1-4; no firm D call. V was trimmed by 6 bases and J by 0 bases, leaving 11 bases between them. Germline V CDR1 and CDR2: KGHSH, LQKENI. This CDR3 is 15 amino acids long. The CDR3 DNA reads as TGTGCCAGCTCGCCCGACACTGCAACTAATGAAAAACTGTTTTTT. Its translation is CASSPDTATNEKLFF.

The chain joins TRBV29-1 to TRBJ2-1; TRBD2 is a possible D gene (6 bases). CDR3 length: 17 amino acids. V gave up 2 bases and J gave up 6 bases, with 23 bases separating them. From germline, CDR1 is SQVTM and CDR2 ANQGSEA. CDR3 residues: CSVEIVSGTYGANEQFF. Here the CDR3 DNA reads TGCAGCGTTGAAATAGTGTCCGGGACTTATGGAGCCAATGAGCAGTTCTTC.

The chain joins TRBV2 to TRBJ1-1; 7 nucleotides agree with TRBD1. The J segment lost 0 bases and the V segment lost 9 bases, leaving 4 bases of the junction unmatched. The CDR3 is 13 amino acids. Germline V gene sequence: CDR1 SNHLY, CDR2 FYNNEI. CDR3 residues: CARLQGLNTEAFF. CDR3 in DNA: TGTGCCAGGTTACAGGGGTTGAACACTGAAGCTTTCTTT.

The chain uses TRBV7-6 and TRBJ2-1; D remains unclear. Germline V gene lookup returns CDR1 SGHVS and CDR2 FNYEAQ. Trimming shortened V by 7 bases and J by 7 bases, and 26 bases separated the two germline ends. CDR3 size: 17 residues. Written as DNA, the CDR3 is TGTGCCAGCACCCTTGACTTTACGGAGCTTCACCCTAATGAGCAGTTCTTC. This codes for CASTLDFTELHPNEQFF.

The rearrangement links TRBV7-3 to TRBJ2-7; TRBD2 might be the D (6 bases). Between the trimmed V and J ends, which lost 1 base and 5 bases, there was a span of 18 bases. This CDR3 region has 16 residues. CDR1 is SGHTA, CDR2 FQGTGA, per germline. CDR3 sequence: CASSLKAGMAGNEQYF. CDR3 coding DNA: TGTGCCAGCAGCTTAAAGGCGGGGATGGCCGGGAACGAGCAGTACTTC.

This chain joins TRBV10-3 and TRBJ1-3; D is unclear. The CDR3 is made up of 15 amino acids. V lost 7 bases and J 0 bases, leaving 13 bases between the germline ends. The V gene's germline CDR1 is ENHRY and CDR2 SYGVKD. The CDR3 sequence: CAITSGLASGNTIYF. As DNA, the CDR3 is TGTGCCATCACCTCAGGCCTTGCCTCTGGAAACACCATATATTTT.

In regard to this clone: This specimen includes other DNA sequences encoding the same CDR3. The chain has TRBV5-5 and TRBJ1-5; 7 bases are shared with TRBD1. CDR3 length equals 15 residues. V shed 5 bases, J shed 4 bases, and the junction held 9 bases outside the gene matches. The germline gives CDR1 SGHKS, CDR2 YYEKEE (reference sequence). This chain's CDR3 is CASSFRQGSNQPQHF. CDR3 DNA sequence: TGTGCCAGCAGTTTTAGACAGGGCTCAAATCAGCCCCAGCATTTT.

The chain combines TRBV30 with TRBJ2-7, with 9 bases that match TRBD1. V shed 2 bases and J 2 bases; nucleotides not matched to a gene: 1. CDR1 GTSNPN and CDR2 SVGIG come from the germline V gene (reference sequence). The length of the CDR3 is 13 residues. CDR3 sequence reads: CAWSRDRAYEQYF. The CDR3 DNA reads TGTGCCTGGAGTCGGGACAGGGCCTACGAGCAGTACTTC.